Here is one T cell receptor beta chain with its context. This clonotype has only a few counts. It has no known antigen specificity. There are no base qualities to consult, and no much larger clone falls within one base. This entry comes from a study of blood T cells in healthy people across ages (dated by TCRdb to 2014 to 2015). Concerning the study at large: In model experiments, template switching captured about one uniquely barcoded TCR beta cDNA molecule for every two T cells. The study measured age-related changes in TCR beta repertoire diversity using deep sequencing normalized with unique cDNA molecular identifiers. The donors were split into four age groups: young (average about 15 years), middle-aged (over 35), aged (62) and long-lived (about 82). For two donors (one aged 18 to 29 and one aged 80 or older), the study analyzed two additional independent replicas of 1 million unique cDNA reads from the same blood draw.

Donors were roughly 40 systemically healthy Caucasian individuals from Russia aged roughly 6 to 90 years. Each donor gave ten milliliters of peripheral blood, collected into EDTA-treated Vacutainer tubes. Ficoll-Paque density-gradient centrifugation was used to isolate PBMCs, with at least 6 million obtained per sample. Trizol reagent was used to extract total RNA from PBMCs, with at least 5.5 micrograms per sample. For every donor, an aliquot of PBMCs went through flow cytometry to measure the percentages of naive CD45RAhigh/CD27high T cells. What the research found in general, with its limitations: Bulk unsorted PBMC profiling prevented conclusive comparison of naive and antigen-experienced compartments. As age increased, observed TCR beta diversity per million T cells dropped in a roughly linear way, and a significant reduction was already evident by age 40. Donor CMV infection status was unknown, potentially confounding age-related changes in expanded clonotypes. A strong correlation was found between observed TCR beta diversity and the percentage of naive T cells measured by flow cytometry. The long-lived group showed more naive CD4+ T cells, fewer expanded clones and increased TCR diversity than the aged group, suggesting age selection. Estimates of total diversity based on one million sequenced T cells were considered lower bounds and underestimates.

CDR1 MNHEY and CDR2 SVGEGT are derived from the germline V gene. Including cysteine and phenylalanine, the CDR3 has 14 amino acids. CDR3 DNA only is kept here, 42 bases in frame from base 1. The germline V and J ends show losses of 8 bases and 4 bases respectively, and no gene match explains 6 bases of the junction. The library relied on 5' RACE. Sequencing took place on an Illumina HiSeq 2500. A second PCR of about 7 to 12 cycles was performed with a sample-barcoded 5' primer and a J-beta primer mix. Each TCR beta cDNA molecule received a unique molecular identifier from a template-switch 5' adaptor carrying 12 random nucleotides. Each sample yielded at least 2.5 million CDR3-containing paired-end reads. All of the RNA was converted into first-strand cDNA using the Mint cDNA synthesis kit, with a TRBC-specific oligonucleotide serving as the primer. All cDNA was treated with uracil-DNA glycosylase and then went through a first 18-cycle PCR with the universal primers M1SS and BC2_uni_R. The original pipeline was this. For normalization, 1 million high-quality reads, each with a distinct molecular identifier, were randomly selected from each sample. Instead of being binned into consensus sequences, reads with shared molecular identifiers were discarded. MiTCR, with a Q25 quality threshold and the strictest error-elimination algorithm, was used for CDR3 identification, clonotype clustering and error correction. A nonparametric unseen species model with Euler transformation was used to estimate a lower bound on total TCR beta diversity. In TCRdb, the public reads were trimmed at Q25 with fastp and aligned with MiXCR, with productive beta chains retained. Here each entry gathers all rows of one CDR3 protein and keeps the most common genes and DNA. In this record, the V and J calls reflect TCRdb's handling and not the investigators' own analysis. This sample lists around 820,000 distinct CDR3 sequences; 20% to 25% were detected once. The top ten hold more than 3% of the sample.

These data were also reused for a study on T cells of mothers and their children. As the second publication notes: Donors were nine systemically healthy Caucasian individuals: three mothers and their six children. cDNA synthesis consumed the entire amount of extracted RNA, loaded at about 1.5 ug RNA in each 15 ul reaction. Sample barcodes and 2-4 random nucleotides were added via the M1S primer in the second PCR. Each mother yielded over 8.5 million TCR beta CDR3 reads and each child 2.5 million to 3 million reads. Thymic selection shapes the output of TCR recombination in a similar way in related and unrelated pairs, and inherited differences have a minor effect. Related mother-child pairs always showed normalized repertoire overlap that was slightly higher than in unrelated mother-child pairs, though the difference was never significant. With a sensitivity of about 100 clones per million clonotypes, no persistent microchimeric T cell clones were detected. The study used deep NGS to compare TCR beta repertoires of mothers and children, seeking features distinguishing related mother-child pairs from unrelated individuals. Mothers averaged about 37 +/- 4 years of age and children averaged roughly 10 +/- 4 years. After adapter ligation was performed with NEBNext reagents, the libraries were sequenced on an Illumina HiSeq 2000 with 100+100 nt paired-end reads. To prevent cross-contamination, the mother and child libraries were prepared a month apart and were sequenced in separate runs. Between about 500,000 and 2,100,000 distinct TCR beta clonotypes were identified per donor. Naive TCR beta clonotypes were estimated from low-frequency clonotypes matched to each donor's FACS-determined naive share, without sorting.

The sequencing sample was made of blood. The chain is encoded by TRBV6-2 or TRBV6-3 joined to TRBJ2-3; the central 10 bases match TRBD2. The TCR sequence derives from a boy younger than 18 in good health. CDR3 protein: CASSSGGGADTQYF. The DNA sequence is as follows: TGTGCCAGCTCCAGCGGGGGGGGGGCAGATACGCAGTATTTT.